A selection of T cell receptor beta chains follows, all from one sample in a study of T cell responses to AZD1222 COVID-19 vaccine. This table comes from immunoSEQ multiplex PCR, and its TCRdb copy is limited to in-frame clones, with some not included. Of approximately 110,000 clones detected, around 87% appear once; the ten largest clones hold about 5.2%. The sample in question was peripheral blood, obtained on day 0 of AZD1222 vaccination. The receptors here all came from an adult in good health. The CDR3 runs from the conserved cysteine through the conserved F or W. D genes are given only for firm matches. Where a row states a size, it is once, few, many or the class of an expanded clone; other rows omit it.

V gene,clone size,J gene,D gene,CDR3 protein,CDR3 DNA
TRBV4-3,.,TRBJ2-2,.,CASSQASTHTGELFF,TGCGCCAGCAGCCAAGCCTCTACGCACACCGGGGAGCTGTTTTTT
TRBV19,.,TRBJ2-7,TRBD2,CASRGGGGRATGNEQYF,TGTGCCAGTCGGGGTGGAGGCGGGAGGGCCACAGGCAACGAGCAGTACTTC
TRBV9,.,TRBJ1-6,TRBD1,CASSGVTGNSPLHF,TGTGCCAGCAGCGGAGTGACAGGGAATTCACCCCTCCACTTT
TRBV28,.,TRBJ1-1,.,CASRIAAHSQNTEAFF,TGTGCCAGCAGGATAGCGGCACACTCACAGAACACTGAAGCTTTCTTT
TRBV6-1,.,TRBJ2-3,TRBD2,CASSEMAAGIGDTQYF,TGTGCCAGCAGTGAAATGGCAGCGGGAATTGGAGATACGCAGTATTTT
TRBV7-8,.,TRBJ2-7,.,CASSLEWGPPYEQYF,TGTGCCAGCAGCTTAGAGTGGGGGCCCCCCTACGAGCAGTACTTC
TRBV5-1,.,TRBJ1-2,.,CASSLVPGPSYGYTF,TGCGCCAGCAGCTTGGTTCCAGGACCCAGCTATGGCTACACCTTC
TRBV5-1,.,TRBJ2-6,TRBD2,CASTQGLELSGANVLTF,TGCGCCAGCACCCAGGGACTAGAATTGTCTGGGGCCAACGTCCTGACTTTC
TRBV27,.,TRBJ1-6,.,CASSSTRVGSPLHF,TGTGCCAGCAGTTCTACCAGGGTCGGTTCACCCCTCCACTTT
TRBV4-1,.,TRBJ2-5,TRBD2,CASSHAGAQETQYF,TGCGCCAGCAGCCATGCGGGAGCCCAAGAGACCCAGTACTTC
TRBV27,.,TRBJ2-2,TRBD2,CASSLSSSGNGELFF,TGTGCCAGCAGTTTATCGTCTAGCGGAAACGGGGAGCTGTTTTTT
TRBV19,.,TRBJ1-5,.,CASRVAGGQPQHF,TGTGCCAGTAGGGTTGCGGGCGGCCAGCCCCAGCATTTT
TRBV12-5,.,TRBJ2-3,.,CASGLYSLADTQYF,TGTGCTAGTGGTTTGTATAGCTTGGCAGATACGCAGTATTTT
TRBV6-5,.,TRBJ1-3,TRBD1,CASRDQGAHGNTIYF,TGTGCCAGCAGAGACCAGGGGGCGCATGGAAACACCATATATTTT
TRBV7-6,.,TRBJ2-7,.,CASSLTSLSGQYF,TGTGCCAGCAGCTTAACGAGTCTGTCCGGGCAGTACTTC
TRBV3-1/TRBV3-2,.,TRBJ2-7,.,CASSQDVRGHEQYF,TGTGCCAGCAGCCAAGATGTCAGGGGCCACGAGCAGTACTTC
TRBV24-1,.,TRBJ2-1,TRBD1,CATPGQGDNEQFF,TGTGCCACTCCGGGACAGGGAGACAATGAGCAGTTCTTC
TRBV19,.,TRBJ1-1,.,CASSIDGRPEMNTEAFF,TGTGCCAGTAGTATAGATGGCAGGCCTGAAATGAACACTGAAGCTTTCTTT
TRBV30,.,TRBJ2-6,.,CAWSPIGEISGANVLTF,TGTGCCTGGAGCCCAATCGGGGAGATCTCTGGGGCCAACGTCCTGACTTTC
TRBV24-1,.,TRBJ1-1,.,CATRSGENTEAFF,TGTGCCACCAGGTCCGGGGAGAACACTGAAGCTTTCTTT
TRBV28,.,TRBJ2-7,.,CASSLTGQGTYEQYF,TGTGCCAGCAGTTTAACGGGGCAGGGGACCTACGAGCAGTACTTC
TRBV10-2,.,TRBJ2-1,.,CASSERINEQFF,TGCGCCAGCAGTGAAAGGATTAATGAGCAGTTCTTC
TRBV7-2,.,TRBJ1-6,TRBD1,CASSLARQGRNSPLHF,TGTGCCAGCAGCTTAGCCCGACAGGGGCGGAATTCACCCCTCCACTTT
TRBV20-1,once,TRBJ2-5,.,CSASDPRGLQETQYF,TGCAGTGCTAGTGACCCCAGGGGATTACAAGAGACCCAGTACTTC
TRBV19,.,TRBJ1-2,.,CASSTERGVYGYTF,TGTGCCAGTAGCACTGAGAGGGGGGTCTATGGCTACACCTTC
TRBV18,.,TRBJ2-4,.,CASSPPGMGVKNIQYF,TGTGCCAGCTCACCTCCGGGAATGGGGGTCAAAAACATTCAGTACTTC
TRBV7-9,.,TRBJ1-2,TRBD1,CASSLGDRAGYTF,TGTGCCAGCAGCTTAGGGGACAGGGCTGGCTACACCTTC
TRBV11-2,few,TRBJ1-2,.,CASSLERVPLDGYTF,TGTGCCAGCAGCTTAGAGAGGGTCCCATTGGATGGCTACACCTTC
TRBV2,.,TRBJ1-6,.,CASRDRSYNSPLHF,TGTGCCAGCAGGGACCGCTCCTATAATTCACCCCTCCACTTT
TRBV3-1/TRBV3-2,.,TRBJ1-4,.,CASSQDGATNEKLFF,TGTGCCAGCAGCCAAGATGGGGCAACTAATGAAAAACTGTTTTTT
TRBV7-2,.,TRBJ1-1,.,CASSFSGNTEAFF,TGTGCCAGCAGCTTTTCAGGGAACACTGAAGCTTTCTTT
TRBV6-5,.,TRBJ1-3,.,CASSLDDSSGNTIYF,TGTGCCAGCAGTCTGGACGATAGCTCTGGAAACACCATATATTTT
TRBV19,few,TRBJ1-4,TRBD1,CASSILTGGNTNEKLFF,TGTGCCAGTAGTATTTTAACAGGGGGCAATACTAATGAAAAACTGTTTTTT
TRBV19,.,TRBJ1-1,.,CASSMSFPPLLPVGLNTEAFF,TGTGCCAGTAGTATGTCCTTCCCGCCGTTGCTGCCGGTGGGGCTAAACACTGAAGCTTTCTTT
TRBV10-1,.,TRBJ2-1,.,CASSESSGSEGYNEQFF,TGCGCCAGCAGTGAGTCGTCCGGTTCTGAGGGTTACAATGAGCAGTTCTTC
TRBV5-4,.,TRBJ2-1,.,CASSSDNEQFF,TGTGCCAGCAGCTCGGACAATGAGCAGTTCTTC
TRBV19,.,TRBJ1-1,.,CASSWTASWGIEAFF,TGTGCCAGTAGTTGGACAGCCTCTTGGGGTATAGAAGCTTTCTTT
TRBV11-2,.,TRBJ1-2,.,CASSLLGSHYGYTF,TGTGCCAGCAGCTTACTGGGCAGCCACTATGGCTACACCTTC
TRBV21-1,.,TRBJ2-7,.,CASSHTQGVSEQYF,TGTGCCAGCAGCCATACACAGGGGGTCTCCGAGCAGTACTTC
TRBV7-9,.,TRBJ1-2,.,CASSFGNRVGYTF,TGTGCCAGCAGCTTTGGAAACAGGGTCGGCTACACCTTC
TRBV4-2,.,TRBJ1-3,.,CASSQASSFSGNTIYF,TGTGCCAGCAGCCAAGCTTCATCCTTCTCTGGAAACACCATATATTTT
TRBV5-4,.,TRBJ2-1,TRBD1,CATQGRQGVVEQFF,TGTGCCACCCAGGGGCGGCAGGGGGTAGTGGAGCAGTTCTTC
TRBV10-3,once,TRBJ2-2,TRBD1,CAISEFEGTGTGELFF,TGTGCCATCAGTGAGTTCGAGGGGACAGGGACCGGGGAGCTGTTTTTT
TRBV7-2,.,TRBJ1-1,.,CASSFTPSVTEAFF,TGTGCCAGCAGCTTCACCCCTTCGGTCACTGAAGCTTTCTTT
TRBV7-2,.,TRBJ1-4,.,CASSLGGGGEKLFF,TGTGCCAGCAGCTTAGGAGGGGGTGGTGAAAAACTGTTTTTT
TRBV28,.,TRBJ2-2,.,CASSQSGARNTGELFF,TGTGCCAGCAGTCAGTCGGGGGCGCGGAACACCGGGGAGCTGTTTTTT
TRBV28,few,TRBJ2-7,TRBD1,CASSHDRGSSYEQYF,TGTGCCAGCAGTCACGACAGGGGAAGCTCCTACGAGCAGTACTTC
TRBV25-1,.,TRBJ2-3,.,CASSEVAFTDTQYF,TGTGCCAGCAGTGAGGTGGCTTTTACAGATACGCAGTATTTT
TRBV6-2/TRBV6-3,.,TRBJ2-2,.,CASSYIRDTGELFF,TGTGCCAGCAGTTACATTCGGGACACCGGGGAGCTGTTTTTT
TRBV30,.,TRBJ2-7,.,CAWGGSYEQYF,TGTGCCTGGGGAGGGTCCTACGAGCAGTACTTC
TRBV5-1,.,TRBJ2-1,TRBD2,CASSLAGGPLYNEQFF,TGCGCCAGCAGTTTAGCGGGGGGACCCCTGTACAATGAGCAGTTCTTC
TRBV29-1,.,TRBJ2-7,.,CSVKFTGTYEQYF,TGCAGCGTTAAGTTCACAGGGACGTACGAGCAGTACTTC
TRBV3-1/TRBV3-2,.,TRBJ1-5,.,CAPQGIHQPQHF,TGTGCCCCCCAGGGGATACATCAGCCCCAGCATTTT
TRBV3-1/TRBV3-2,.,TRBJ2-1,.,CASSQPGVVNEQFF,TGTGCCAGCAGCCAACCGGGAGTGGTCAATGAGCAGTTCTTC
TRBV4-3,few,TRBJ2-1,.,CASSQGLGESSYNEQFF,TGCGCCAGCAGCCAAGGATTAGGGGAGAGCTCCTACAATGAGCAGTTCTTC
TRBV5-1,.,TRBJ2-3,.,CASSFWGTDTQYF,TGCGCCAGCAGCTTTTGGGGCACAGATACGCAGTATTTT